The TCR beta chain under discussion was sequenced for a study of Graves' ophthalmopathy and Graves' hyperthyroidism. The length of the CDR3 is 13 residues. V lost 5 bases and J 2 bases, leaving 10 bases between the germline ends. The study amplified TCR beta CDR3 regions using RNA transcripts. Second-round multiplex PCR came after first-round RT-PCR with HTBI primers. TCRdb recomputed calls from the multiplex PCR reads with MiXCR, one row per CDR3 protein. This table holds hundreds of thousands of distinct CDR3 sequences, over 20% found once. This clonotype was seen ten or more times. The sequence was obtained from a woman younger than 30 with stable Graves' hyperthyroidism. The rearrangement uses TRBV12-3 or TRBV12-4 and TRBJ2-7; unclear D gene. Material for sequencing was peripheral blood. The CDR3 reads CASSRLSAYEQYF. In DNA, the CDR3 is TGTGCCAGCAGTCGACTCTCCGCCTACGAGCAGTACTTC.